These T cell receptor beta chains were read from a single sample in a study of immune characterization of retroperitoneal liposarcoma. Via MiXCR, TCRdb re-called the PCR reads, giving one row per CDR3 protein. The table has about 890 distinct CDR3 sequences, under 35% seen once. The sequenced sample was tumor tissue. These receptors came from a male donor with retroperitoneal liposarcoma. The CDR3 runs from the conserved cysteine through the conserved F or W. The D gene is left open where the match is weak. Clone size, where shown, is once, few, many, or a class for clones that have expanded.

TRBJ2-1	TRBV7-6	-	large	CASSLAHRPERNEQFF	TGTGCCAGCAGCTTAGCCCATCGACCCGAGAGGAATGAGCAGTTCTTC
TRBJ2-3	TRBV6-1	-	large	CASRGDFSTDTQYF	TGTGCCAGCAGGGGAGACTTTAGCACAGATACGCAGTATTTT
TRBJ2-4	TRBV6-1	-	large	CASSDPSQGAKNIQYF	TGTGCCAGCAGTGACCCCTCCCAGGGAGCCAAAAACATTCAGTACTTC
TRBJ2-7	TRBV6-1	-	large	CVAGAGERGNEQYF	TGTGTAGCCGGCGCGGGGGAGAGGGGGAATGAGCAGTACTTC
TRBJ2-1	TRBV6-1	-	large	CASRGFRGEHNEQFF	TGTGCCAGCAGGGGATTTAGGGGAGAACACAATGAGCAGTTCTTC
TRBJ1-2	TRBV6-2/TRBV6-3	TRBD1	once	CASRVFGTGYGYTF	TGTGCCAGCAGAGTATTCGGGACAGGCTATGGCTACACCTTC
TRBJ2-1	TRBV25-1	-	few	CASSESRIARSYNEQFF	TGTGCCAGCAGTGAATCGCGGATAGCGCGTTCCTACAATGAGCAGTTCTTC
TRBJ2-5	TRBV6-1	TRBD2	-	CAYAWTSGTQETQYF	TGTGCCTATGCTTGGACTAGCGGGACCCAAGAGACCCAGTACTTC
TRBJ2-5	TRBV27	-	medium-sized	CASSLSGSAQYF	TGTGCCAGCAGTTTATCCGGGAGTGCCCAGTACTTC
TRBJ2-3	TRBV6-6	-	large	CASRPDSDTQYF	TGTGCCAGCAGACCTGACAGCGATACGCAGTATTTT
TRBJ2-1	TRBV6-1	-	large	CASSETGHSYEQFF	TGTGCCAGCAGTGAGACAGGCCACTCCTACGAGCAGTTCTTC
TRBJ2-7	TRBV6-1	TRBD2	few	CASIKTSGGDNYEQYF	TGTGCCAGCATAAAGACTAGCGGGGGGGACAATTACGAGCAGTACTTC
TRBJ2-1	TRBV6-9	-	-	CASSYRNQETQFF	TGTGCCAGCAGTTATAGGAACCAAGAGACCCAGTTCTTC
TRBJ2-7	TRBV6-1	TRBD2	few	CASSGLAGAYNEQYF	TGTGCCAGCAGTGGACTAGCGGGAGCCTACAATGAGCAGTACTTC
TRBJ2-7	TRBV10-3	TRBD2	-	CAIRVAGEAQRHEQYF	TGTGCCATCAGAGTAGCGGGAGAGGCCCAGCGCCACGAGCAGTACTTC
TRBJ1-4	TRBV6-1	-	-	CASSAIITNEKLFF	TGTGCCAGCAGTGCCATCATTACTAATGAAAAACTGTTTTTT
TRBJ2-5	TRBV10-2	-	large	CASSPEMQETQYF	TGCGCCAGCAGTCCAGAGATGCAAGAGACCCAGTACTTC
TRBJ2-7	TRBV5-3	-	few	CARSFPTADANNEQYF	TGTGCCAGAAGTTTTCCCACAGCCGACGCCAACAATGAGCAGTACTTC
TRBJ2-6	TRBV6-6	-	-	CASSYHGSPGANVLTF	TGTGCCAGCAGTTACCATGGGTCTCCTGGGGCCAACGTCCTGACTTTC
TRBJ2-3	TRBV7-4	TRBD2	-	CASSLTSGKDTQYF	TGTGCCAGCAGCTTGACTAGCGGGAAAGATACGCAGTATTTT
TRBJ2-3	TRBV7-2	TRBD2	-	CASSFGGSTDTQYF	TGTGCCAGCAGCTTCGGGGGGTCCACAGATACGCAGTATTTT
TRBJ1-2	TRBV6-1	TRBD1	-	CASSEISGQGNGYTF	TGTGCCAGCAGTGAAATTTCCGGACAGGGGAATGGCTACACCTTC
TRBJ2-1	TRBV7-6	TRBD2	-	CASSQWEGRGTQFF	TGTGCCAGCAGTCAGTGGGAGGGCCGCGGGACCCAGTTCTTC
TRBJ2-1	TRBV7-2	-	few	CASSLARASYEQFF	TGTGCCAGCAGCTTAGCGAGAGCGTCCTACGAGCAGTTCTTC
TRBJ2-1	TRBV4-1	TRBD2	few	CASSRADGEGYNEQFF	TGCGCCAGCAGCCGAGCTGATGGGGAGGGCTACAATGAGCAGTTCTTC
TRBJ2-2	TRBV6-5	TRBD2	few	CASSIRGRAGTGELFF	TGTGCCAGCAGTATACGCGGGAGGGCCGGAACCGGGGAGCTGTTTTTT
TRBJ2-1	TRBV7-8	TRBD2	-	CASSWAFGRAYEQFF	TGTGCCAGCAGCTGGGCCTTCGGGAGGGCCTACGAGCAGTTCTTC
TRBJ2-5	TRBV6-1	-	-	CASKSGLQGIHQYF	TGTGCCAGCAAGTCGGGACTACAGGGCATTCACCAGTACTTC
TRBJ2-7	TRBV6-1	-	-	CASSALEGVPYEQYF	TGTGCCAGCAGTGCCTTAGAAGGGGTCCCCTACGAGCAGTACTTC
TRBJ2-3	TRBV11-3	TRBD2	-	CASSPAGATQYF	TGTGCCAGCAGCCCAGCGGGAGCTACGCAGTATTTT
TRBJ2-1	TRBV7-7	TRBD1	few	CASSPDRRNEQFF	TGTGCTAGCAGCCCGGACAGGCGCAATGAGCAGTTCTTC
TRBJ2-7	TRBV7-8	TRBD1	few	CASSLGFRGQTYEQYF	TGTGCCAGCAGCTTAGGTTTTCGGGGACAGACCTACGAGCAGTACTTC
TRBJ2-6	TRBV6-6	TRBD2	medium-sized	CASSYLGTSGSSGANVLTF	TGTGCCAGCAGTTACCTAGGGACTAGCGGGAGCTCTGGGGCCAACGTCCTGACTTTC
TRBJ2-3	TRBV6-1	-	medium-sized	CAIPLSLGEVGSTDTQYF	TGTGCCATTCCACTATCGTTGGGGGAGGTAGGGTCCACAGATACGCAGTATTTT
TRBJ2-5	TRBV7-2	-	-	CASSLDGGPGETQYF	TGTGCCAGCAGCTTAGATGGGGGCCCGGGGGAGACCCAGTACTTC
TRBJ2-1	TRBV6-4	TRBD2	-	CASSGRARDEQFF	TGTGCCAGCAGCGGGAGGGCCAGGGATGAGCAGTTCTTC
TRBJ2-6	TRBV9	-	-	CASSPLPGHPSGANVLTF	TGTGCCAGCAGCCCACTACCGGGACACCCCTCTGGGGCCAACGTCCTGACTTTC
TRBJ2-5	TRBV10-2	TRBD1	medium-sized	CANRDSSGTQYF	TGCGCCAACAGGGACAGTTCGGGGACCCAGTACTTC
TRBJ1-3	TRBV7-2	-	-	CASTLVGTFSGNTIYF	TGTGCCAGCACCTTAGTGGGAACCTTCTCTGGAAACACCATATATTTT
TRBJ2-1	TRBV6-1	TRBD2	large	CASSEGLAGLGEQFF	TGTGCCAGCAGTGAGGGACTAGCGGGTTTAGGTGAGCAGTTCTTC
TRBJ1-2	TRBV25-1	TRBD1	few	CASSQGARSNGYTF	TGTGCCAGTTCGCAGGGGGCGCGGAGTAATGGCTACACCTTC
TRBJ2-1	TRBV6-5	-	-	CASSYSIRLHNEQFF	TGTGCCAGCAGTTACTCGATTAGACTCCACAATGAGCAGTTCTTC
TRBJ1-1	TRBV6-1	TRBD1	few	CASTRRFTRQGSLTEAFF	TGTGCCAGCACCCGCCGATTCACGAGACAGGGCTCATTGACTGAAGCTTTCTTT